This TCR beta chain was identified in a study of T cell changes during pregnancy in multiple sclerosis. Libraries were prepared by immunoSEQ multiplex PCR; TCRdb keeps only in-frame clonotypes and omits some of them. The sample comprises more than 85,000 clones, nearly 95% of which are singletons, and around 1.7% rests with the top ten. V lost 2 bases to trimming and J lost 1 base; unmatched junction nucleotides: 4. The CDR3 is 15 amino acids. Germline values: CDR1 KGHSH, CDR2 LQKENI. J is TRBJ2-5 and V is TRBV18; 7 bases fit TRBD2. Material: peripheral blood, obtained after pregnancy. The origin of this receptor is a female donor in good health, enrolled as a control in a pregnancy study. The CDR3 sequence is CASSPLPSGQETQYF. In DNA, the CDR3 is TGTGCCAGCTCACCATTGCCTAGCGGCCAAGAGACCCAGTACTTC.